Listed below are T cell receptor beta chains from one sample, sequenced in a study of blood T cell repertoires in COVID-19. TCRdb's copy holds only in-frame clones and misses some; the assay was immunoSEQ multiplex PCR. The data contain some 290,000 clones, approximately 87% of them seen just once; the ten biggest clones take up about 5%. Sequences were obtained from peripheral blood. The receptors were gathered from a man aged 55 to 70 who had recovered from COVID-19. The CDR3 runs from the conserved cysteine through the conserved F or W. The D gene is left open where the match is weak. Clone size is not always given. Where it is, it says once, few, many or a class for expanded clones.

>TRBD2|TRBV4-1|TRBJ2-3|.
TGCGCCAGCAGCCAAGGGGCTAGCGGGGGGAGCACAGATACGCAGTATTTT
CASSQGASGGSTDTQYF
>.|TRBV5-1|TRBJ1-2|.
TGCGCCAGCAGCTTGGACTCCGAGTTCTATGGCTACACCTTC
CASSLDSEFYGYTF
>TRBD1|TRBV7-7|TRBJ2-7|.
TGTGCTAGCAGCCCGGGGGGGACAGGGGCCTACGAGCAGTACTTC
CASSPGGTGAYEQYF
>TRBD2|TRBV19|TRBJ2-2|.
TGTGCCAGTAACTTCGGACTAGCGGGAGTGTCCGGGGAGCTGTTTTTT
CASNFGLAGVSGELFF
>TRBD2|TRBV5-1|TRBJ2-2|.
TGCGCCAGCAGGGGACTACTTTCGGATAACGCCGGGGAGCTGTTTTTT
CASRGLLSDNAGELFF
>TRBD1|TRBV9|TRBJ2-1|once
TGTGCCAGCAGCGCGGGACAGGGGGGGGATGAGCAGTTCTTC
CASSAGQGGDEQFF
>.|TRBV7-2|TRBJ2-3|.
TGTGCCAGCAGCTTAGCTGTCGGCAGGGGACGGACAGATACGCAGTATTTT
CASSLAVGRGRTDTQYF
>TRBD1|TRBV30|TRBJ1-4|.
TGTGCCTGGAACAGGGGGATTACTAATGAAAAACTGTTTTTT
CAWNRGITNEKLFF
>TRBD2|TRBV7-2|TRBJ2-7|.
TGTGCCAGCAGCAAGACTAGCGGGACTATTTACGAGCAGTACTTC
CASSKTSGTIYEQYF
>.|TRBV9|TRBJ1-6|.
TGTGCCAGCAGCGCCGGGGTCACGTTAGGTTCACCCCTCCACTTT
CASSAGVTLGSPLHF
>TRBD1|TRBV7-9|TRBJ1-1|.
TGTGCCAGCAGCTTAGGTTGGACAGGGGCGGCTGAAGCTTTCTTT
CASSLGWTGAAEAFF
>TRBD1|TRBV3-1/TRBV3-2|TRBJ2-4|.
TGTGCCAGCAGCCATCCAGGGACAGGGCGACTGAGCATTCAGTACTTC
CASSHPGTGRLSIQYF
>TRBD1|TRBV9|TRBJ1-4|.
TGTGCCAGCAGCCCCGGACAGGGGGTTGCAACTAATGAAAAACTGTTTTTT
CASSPGQGVATNEKLFF
>TRBD1|TRBV2|TRBJ2-7|.
TGTGCCAGCAGTGATCCCGGACAGGGGAAATCCTACGAGCAGTACTTC
CASSDPGQGKSYEQYF
>.|TRBV9|TRBJ2-4|once
TGTGCCAGCAGCCCCAAGGGGGGGGACATAGCCAAAAACATTCAGTACTTC
CASSPKGGDIAKNIQYF
>.|TRBV6-5|TRBJ2-7|once
TGTGCCAGCAGTAGTTACCCCGACTCCTCCTACGAGCAGTACTTC
CASSSYPDSSYEQYF
>TRBD1|TRBV28|TRBJ2-7|few
TGTGCCAGCAGTTCAATCGGGACAGGACCCTACGAGCAGTACTTC
CASSSIGTGPYEQYF
>.|TRBV19|TRBJ2-2|.
TGTGCCAGTAGTATCCAGGGTACCGGGGAGCTGTTTTTT
CASSIQGTGELFF
>TRBD1|TRBV5-5|TRBJ2-4|.
TGTGCCAGCAGCTTGGGGTTCTCAGGGGGCCGGAAAAACATTCAGTACTTC
CASSLGFSGGRKNIQYF
>.|TRBV5-1|TRBJ1-4|.
TGCGCCAGCAGCCCGGAAGGGGGGGGCTGGGAAAAACTGTTTTTT
CASSPEGGGWEKLFF
>.|TRBV7-2|TRBJ2-5|.
TGTGCCAGCAGCTTCAGTGTCCGAGAGACCCAGTACTTC
CASSFSVRETQYF
>.|TRBV5-1|TRBJ1-4|.
TGCGCCAGCAGCTTAATCTCGTCAGAAAGGGGTGAAAAACTGTTTTTT
CASSLISSERGEKLFF
>.|TRBV29-1|TRBJ2-3|.
TGCAGCGTTCAGACAGGAGTCACAGATACGCAGTATTTT
CSVQTGVTDTQYF
>.|TRBV30|TRBJ1-2|.
TGTGCCTGGAGTCCGGACAGCTATGGCTACACCTTC
CAWSPDSYGYTF
>TRBD1|TRBV30|TRBJ1-5|.
TGTGCCTGGAGTGTATCCCTGGGACAGGGGTATAGCAATCAGCCCCAGCATTTT
CAWSVSLGQGYSNQPQHF
>.|TRBV5-4|TRBJ2-3|once
TGTGCCAGCAGGTCCATCGGGGGGCAGGCAGATACGCAGTATTTT
CASRSIGGQADTQYF
>TRBD1|TRBV29-1|TRBJ1-1|.
TGCAGCACCGTAGGGACAGGTCGGCACACTGAAGCTTTCTTT
CSTVGTGRHTEAFF
>TRBD1|TRBV10-3|TRBJ1-3|.
TGTGCCATCAGCTCGACAGGGGGCTCAAGGGGAAACACCATATATTTT
CAISSTGGSRGNTIYF
>TRBD1|TRBV5-6|TRBJ2-1|once
TGTGCCAGCAGCAGGACAGGGAGCAATGAGCAGTTCTTC
CASSRTGSNEQFF
>TRBD2|TRBV7-6|TRBJ2-3|.
TGTGCCAGCAGCTTAGCGGGGGGGAATACGCAGTATTTT
CASSLAGGNTQYF
>.|TRBV5-4|TRBJ1-1|.
TGTGCCAGCTCCCGGCGTTCCATCGGAGACACTGAAGCTTTCTTT
CASSRRSIGDTEAFF
>TRBD1|TRBV27|TRBJ1-4|.
TGTGCCAGCAGTTTTGGTCGTCAGGGACAGGAAAAACTGTTTTTT
CASSFGRQGQEKLFF
>TRBD2|TRBV6-6|TRBJ2-3|.
TGTGCCAGCAGGGCTAGCGGGGGGGCCCTGAATACGCAGTATTTT
CASRASGGALNTQYF
>.|TRBV6-6|TRBJ2-2|once
TGTGCCAGCAGTTACTACCTAGCGCGCCCCACCGGGGAGCTGTTTTTT
CASSYYLARPTGELFF
>.|TRBV5-6|TRBJ1-4|.
TGTGCCAGCAGCTTGCGGAGGGCCGGTGAAAAACTGTTTTTT
CASSLRRAGEKLFF
>.|TRBV5-1|TRBJ2-5|.
TGCGCCAGCAGCCCTGCGGCAGGGCAAGAGACCCAGTACTTC
CASSPAAGQETQYF
>.|TRBV5-1|TRBJ1-1|.
TGCGCCAGCAGCCCGGTGACAGGGAACACTGAAGCTTTCTTT
CASSPVTGNTEAFF
>TRBD1|TRBV5-6|TRBJ2-2|.
TGTGCCAGCAGCTTTGGACAGGGGAACACCGGGGAGCTGTTTTTT
CASSFGQGNTGELFF
>.|TRBV6-5|TRBJ1-1|.
TGTGCCAGCAGGCCCCAGGGTAGGGAGAACACTGAAGCTTTCTTT
CASRPQGRENTEAFF
>TRBD1|TRBV5-1|TRBJ1-1|few
TGCGCCAGCAGCTTACAAGACAGGGGCACTGAAGCTTTCTTT
CASSLQDRGTEAFF
>.|TRBV7-2|TRBJ2-7|.
TGTGCCAGCAGCTTAGCGGGGGCCGAATACTACGAGCAGTACTTC
CASSLAGAEYYEQYF
>TRBD1|TRBV7-9|TRBJ1-3|.
TGTGCCAGCAGCTTAGAAGACAGGGTCAGAAACACCATATATTTT
CASSLEDRVRNTIYF
>.|TRBV7-9|TRBJ2-5|.
TGTGCCAGCAGCTTGTATGGCGGCCAAGAGACCCAGTACTTC
CASSLYGGQETQYF
>TRBD1|TRBV12-5|TRBJ2-3|.
TGTGCTAGTGGGACCCGGGACAGGGATACGACAGATACGCAGTATTTT
CASGTRDRDTTDTQYF
>.|TRBV2|TRBJ2-1|.
TGTGCCAGCAAGAAGGAGGCAGCATTGGGGGAGCAGTTCTTC
CASKKEAALGEQFF
>TRBD2|TRBV5-1|TRBJ2-1|many
TGCGCCAGCAGCTTGCGGATGCCTAGCGGGGGCTACAATGAGCAGTTCTTC
CASSLRMPSGGYNEQFF
>.|TRBV11-2|TRBJ2-1|.
TGTGCCAGCAGCCACAACTACAATGAGCAGTTCTTC
CASSHNYNEQFF
>.|TRBV5-1|TRBJ1-4|.
TGCGCCAGCAGCCAATCCCCGGGGGGCAGTCGGGAAAAACTGTTTTTT
CASSQSPGGSREKLFF
>.|TRBV2|TRBJ1-5|.
TGTGCCAGCAGACAACAGGGAAACAATCAGCCCCAGCATTTT
CASRQQGNNQPQHF